This is a list of T cell receptor beta chains from one sample in a study of T cell changes during pregnancy in multiple sclerosis. The data were produced by immunoSEQ multiplex PCR, yet TCRdb's version contains in-frame clones alone and is incomplete. The repertoire holds tens of thousands of clones, with around 88% as singletons. Source: CD4+ T cells from peripheral blood mononuclear cells, taken in the first trimester of pregnancy. The receptors were sampled from a female donor in good health, enrolled as a control in a pregnancy study. The CDR3 runs from the conserved cysteine through the conserved F or W. The order of the fields is D gene, J gene, clone size, V gene, CDR3 length, CDR3 protein, CDR3 DNA. A D gene is named only where the DNA matches it firmly. Size values are once, few and many counts, or a class for expanded clones, and some rows have none.

TRBD1	TRBJ1-2	NA	TRBV4-1	15	CASSQVSRTGDGYTF	TGCGCCAGCAGCCAAGTATCAAGGACAGGGGATGGCTACACCTTC
NA	TRBJ1-5	NA	TRBV28	13	CASSSTLPQPQHF	TGTGCCAGCAGTTCTACCCTCCCCCAGCCCCAGCATTTT
TRBD2	TRBJ2-1	NA	TRBV30	15	CAWSVGTSAFNEQFF	TGTGCCTGGAGTGTAGGGACTAGCGCTTTCAATGAGCAGTTCTTC
NA	TRBJ2-5	NA	TRBV7-2	14	CASSFQGGQETQYF	TGTGCCAGCAGCTTCCAGGGGGGCCAAGAGACCCAGTACTTC
TRBD1	TRBJ2-7	NA	TRBV4-3	16	CASSQEGWQGAVEQYF	TGCGCCAGCAGCCAAGAAGGTTGGCAGGGGGCGGTCGAGCAGTACTTC
NA	TRBJ2-1	NA	TRBV28	15	CASSFFRTGYNEQFF	TGTGCCAGCAGTTTTTTCCGAACAGGTTACAATGAGCAGTTCTTC
TRBD2	TRBJ2-1	NA	TRBV19	17	CASTAGLAGGRYNEQFF	TGTGCCAGCACCGCGGGACTAGCGGGGGGGCGGTACAATGAGCAGTTCTTC
NA	TRBJ2-5	NA	TRBV5-1	14	CASSPGNLGETQYF	TGCGCCAGCAGCCCCGGGAACTTGGGAGAGACCCAGTACTTC
NA	TRBJ2-7	NA	TRBV6-6	15	CASSYGAGSVGEQYF	TGTGCCAGCAGTTACGGGGCGGGAAGTGTCGGCGAGCAGTACTTC
TRBD2	TRBJ2-7	NA	TRBV9	17	CASSSRAGASIIYEQYF	TGTGCCAGCAGCTCTCGCGCGGGAGCTTCTATTATCTACGAGCAGTACTTC
NA	TRBJ2-7	NA	TRBV11-2	14	CASSLGGGFYEQYF	TGTGCCAGCAGCTTAGGCGGGGGCTTCTACGAGCAGTACTTC
TRBD1	TRBJ1-2	NA	TRBV7-8	14	CASSFRDSHYGYTF	TGTGCCAGCAGCTTCCGGGACAGTCACTATGGCTACACCTTC
TRBD2	TRBJ2-7	medium-sized	TRBV25-1	14	CASSEWTSGYEQYF	TGTGCCAGCAGTGAATGGACTAGCGGCTACGAGCAGTACTTC
TRBD2	TRBJ2-2	NA	TRBV6-6	15	CASSPGTSGTGELFF	TGTGCCAGCAGCCCCGGGACTAGCGGCACCGGGGAGCTGTTTTTT
NA	TRBJ2-5	NA	TRBV29-1	14	CSVDLGGTFETQYF	TGCAGCGTTGATTTAGGTGGGACTTTTGAGACCCAGTACTTC
NA	TRBJ2-5	NA	TRBV29-1	13	CSVGRSFGETQYF	TGCAGCGTTGGGAGGTCATTTGGAGAGACCCAGTACTTC
TRBD1	TRBJ1-6	NA	TRBV14	19	CASSQDLGQGSLVCSPLHF	TGTGCCAGCAGCCAAGATCTGGGACAGGGGAGTCTCGTTTGTTCACCCCTCCACTTT
NA	TRBJ2-5	once	TRBV7-7	13	CASSSQEQETQYF	TGTGCCAGCAGCTCACAGGAACAAGAGACCCAGTACTTC
TRBD2	TRBJ2-1	NA	TRBV6-5	16	CASSFGTSGASNEQFF	TGTGCCAGCAGTTTCGGGACTAGCGGGGCCAGCAATGAGCAGTTCTTC
TRBD1	TRBJ1-5	NA	TRBV27	13	CASRGQGQQPQHF	TGTGCCAGCAGGGGACAGGGTCAACAGCCCCAGCATTTT
NA	TRBJ1-2	NA	TRBV6-5	15	CASSSGRGGNYGYTF	TGTGCCAGCAGCTCCGGCCGGGGGGGTAACTATGGCTACACCTTC
NA	TRBJ2-7	NA	TRBV11-2	14	CASSLTQEHYEQYF	TGTGCCAGCAGTCTAACACAGGAGCACTACGAGCAGTACTTC
TRBD2	TRBJ2-7	NA	TRBV11-1	16	CASSLNRLAGVGEQYF	TGTGCCAGCAGCTTAAATCGACTAGCGGGAGTCGGGGAGCAGTACTTC
TRBD2	TRBJ2-3	once	TRBV10-3	16	CAIRTDSGRATDTQYF	TGTGCCATCCGAACTGATAGCGGGAGAGCAACAGATACGCAGTATTTT
TRBD1	TRBJ2-7	NA	TRBV28	13	CASSLKRGHEQYF	TGTGCCAGCAGTTTAAAAAGGGGGCACGAGCAGTACTTC
NA	TRBJ1-4	NA	TRBV7-9	14	CASSYLGVGEKLFF	TGTGCCAGCAGCTACCTAGGGGTCGGCGAAAAACTGTTTTTT
NA	TRBJ2-1	once	TRBV27	15	CASSFSGRTYNEQFF	TGTGCCAGCAGTTTCAGCGGGCGGACCTACAATGAGCAGTTCTTC
NA	TRBJ1-6	NA	TRBV13	19	CASSRFDLPGGSYNSPLHF	TGTGCCAGCAGCCGATTTGACTTACCGGGGGGCTCCTATAATTCACCCCTCCACTTT
NA	TRBJ2-2	NA	TRBV28	11	CASQGKGELFF	TGTGCCAGCCAGGGAAAGGGGGAGCTGTTTTTT
TRBD1	TRBJ2-2	NA	TRBV7-9	15	CASSRNRQGSGELFF	TGTGCCAGCAGCCGAAACCGACAGGGGAGCGGGGAGCTGTTTTTT
NA	TRBJ2-7	NA	TRBV28	16	CASSLKATGWSGEQYF	TGTGCCAGCAGTTTAAAGGCAACAGGGTGGAGTGGCGAGCAGTACTTC
NA	TRBJ1-1	few	TRBV4-2	15	CASSQRGMVEVEAFF	TGTGCCAGCAGCCAAAGGGGGATGGTAGAGGTGGAAGCTTTCTTT
TRBD1	TRBJ1-2	NA	TRBV5-1	14	CASSSDRGLYGYTF	TGCGCCAGCAGCTCAGACAGGGGCCTCTATGGCTACACCTTC
TRBD1	TRBJ1-4	NA	TRBV4-2	15	CASSQQGAGREKLFF	TGTGCCAGCAGCCAACAGGGGGCGGGACGTGAAAAACTGTTTTTT
TRBD2	TRBJ2-7	NA	TRBV5-4	18	CASSSGTDRLAASLGQYF	TGTGCCAGCAGCTCGGGGACGGATAGACTAGCGGCCTCCCTAGGTCAGTACTTC
TRBD1	TRBJ2-2	NA	TRBV5-1	18	CASSLELGQGEGAGELFF	TGCGCCAGCAGCTTGGAGCTGGGACAGGGGGAAGGAGCCGGGGAGCTGTTTTTT
TRBD1	TRBJ1-1	NA	TRBV2	14	CASILGQGNTEAFF	TGTGCCAGCATTCTCGGACAGGGGAACACTGAAGCTTTCTTT
NA	TRBJ1-5	NA	TRBV7-9	16	CASSRFRQGGNQPQHF	TGTGCCAGCAGCCGATTCCGGCAGGGAGGAAATCAGCCCCAGCATTTT
NA	TRBJ1-1	NA	TRBV19	12	CASYPRYTEAFF	TGTGCCAGCTACCCGAGGTACACTGAAGCTTTCTTT
NA	TRBJ1-3	NA	TRBV5-6	16	CASSSFSLRAGDTIYF	TGTGCCAGCAGCTCTTTTTCACTCAGGGCTGGGGACACCATATATTTT
NA	TRBJ2-7	NA	TRBV5-6	16	CASSVKPGRPLYEQYF	TGTGCCAGCAGCGTAAAGCCGGGAAGACCCCTGTACGAGCAGTACTTC
NA	TRBJ2-2	NA	TRBV28	14	CASRLSRAAGELFF	TGTGCCAGCAGATTGAGCAGGGCGGCCGGGGAGCTGTTTTTT
NA	TRBJ1-1	NA	TRBV2	13	CASSGAGNTEAFF	TGTGCCAGCAGTGGGGCAGGGAACACTGAAGCTTTCTTT
NA	TRBJ1-2	NA	TRBV12-5	18	CASGTQDCRGEGEYGYTF	TGTGCTAGTGGGACCCAAGATTGCAGGGGTGAGGGTGAGTATGGCTACACCTTC
NA	TRBJ2-3	NA	TRBV15	13	CATSRQDTDTQYF	TGTGCCACCAGCAGGCAGGACACAGATACGCAGTATTTT
NA	TRBJ2-7	NA	TRBV6-5	13	CASRQGWGNEQYF	TGTGCCAGCAGGCAGGGGTGGGGCAACGAGCAGTACTTC
NA	TRBJ2-5	NA	TRBV18	13	CASSRGQQETQYF	TGTGCCAGCTCACGTGGACAGCAAGAGACCCAGTACTTC